These T cell receptor beta chains were read from a single sample in a study of T-cell memory formation after mild COVID-19. One entry per CDR3 protein, called by TCRdb with MiXCR from the 5' RACE reads. The data hold some 65,000 distinct CDR3 sequences, with 16% observed a single time. Sequenced sample: PBMCs or a T cell subset sorted from them (not recorded which). The receptors were gathered from an adult woman who had mild COVID-19 (a few samples of this study predate the infection). Cell type and time point are not known. Each CDR3 is given with its conserved first and last residue. The D gene is left open where the match is weak. Part of the rows lack a size; the others show once, few, many or a class for expanded clones.

CASSQEGRVSGELFF,TGCGCCAGCAGCCAAGAAGGAAGGGTCTCCGGGGAGCTGTTTTTT,.,15,TRBJ2-2,few,TRBV4-1
CASSLLPQGGTEAFF,TGTGCCAGCAGTCTCCTCCCGCAGGGTGGCACTGAAGCTTTCTTT,.,15,TRBJ1-1,.,TRBV28
CASTQGDRTYNEQFF,TGTGCCAGCACCCAGGGGGACAGGACCTACAATGAGCAGTTCTTC,TRBD1,15,TRBJ2-1,few,TRBV6-2/TRBV6-3
CSAQTGNRYEQYF,TGCAGTGCCCAGACAGGGAACCGCTACGAGCAGTACTTC,TRBD1,13,TRBJ2-7,few,TRBV20-1
CATHAGDEQFF,TGTGCCACCCACGCGGGGGATGAGCAGTTCTTC,TRBD2,11,TRBJ2-1,.,TRBV24-1
CAVGRDNSYNEQFF,TGTGCCGTCGGCCGGGACAATTCCTACAATGAGCAGTTCTTC,.,14,TRBJ2-1,.,TRBV27
CASSFPPTGPQHF,TGTGCCAGCAGTTTCCCCCCGACAGGGCCCCAGCATTTT,.,13,TRBJ1-5,.,TRBV12-3/TRBV12-4
CASSLTSGGQQYF,TGTGCCAGCAGTTTGACTAGCGGGGGCCAGCAGTATTTT,TRBD2,13,TRBJ2-3,few,TRBV12-3/TRBV12-4
CASSPTDDRLTRDTEAFF,TGTGCCAGCTCACCGACAGACGACAGGCTGACCAGGGACACTGAAGCTTTCTTT,.,18,TRBJ1-1,.,TRBV18
CASSKYGSDTYNEQFF,TGTGCCAGCAGTAAATACGGGAGTGACACCTACAATGAGCAGTTCTTC,.,16,TRBJ2-1,.,TRBV6-2/TRBV6-3